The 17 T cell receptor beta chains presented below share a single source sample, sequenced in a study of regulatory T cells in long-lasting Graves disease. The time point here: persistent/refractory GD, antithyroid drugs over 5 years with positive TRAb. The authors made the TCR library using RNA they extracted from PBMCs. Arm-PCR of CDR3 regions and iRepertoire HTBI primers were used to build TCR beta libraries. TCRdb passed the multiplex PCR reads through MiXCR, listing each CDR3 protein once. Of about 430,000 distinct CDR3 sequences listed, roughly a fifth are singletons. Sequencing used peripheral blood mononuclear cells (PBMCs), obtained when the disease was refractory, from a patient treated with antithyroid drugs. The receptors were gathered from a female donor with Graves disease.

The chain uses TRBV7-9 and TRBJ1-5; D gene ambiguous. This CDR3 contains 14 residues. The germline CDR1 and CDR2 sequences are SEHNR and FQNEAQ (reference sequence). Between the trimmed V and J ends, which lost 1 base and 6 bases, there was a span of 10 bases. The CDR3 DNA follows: TGTGCCAGCAGCTTAGAAGGTCTAGGTCAGCCCCAGCATTTT. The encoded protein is CASSLEGLGQPQHF. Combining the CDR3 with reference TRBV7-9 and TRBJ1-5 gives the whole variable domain DTGVSQNPRHKITKRGQNVTFRCDPISEHNRLYWYRQTLGQGPEFLTYFQNEAQLEKSRLLSDRFSAERPKGSFSTLEIQRTEQGDSAMYLCASSLEGLGQPQHFGDGTRLSIL.

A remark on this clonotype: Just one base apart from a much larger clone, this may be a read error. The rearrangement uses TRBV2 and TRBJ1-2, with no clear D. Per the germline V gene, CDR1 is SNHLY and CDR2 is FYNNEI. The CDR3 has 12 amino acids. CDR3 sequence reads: CAGSIRVGGYTF. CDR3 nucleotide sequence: TGTGCCGGCAGTATCCGAGTGGGAGGCTACACCTTC.

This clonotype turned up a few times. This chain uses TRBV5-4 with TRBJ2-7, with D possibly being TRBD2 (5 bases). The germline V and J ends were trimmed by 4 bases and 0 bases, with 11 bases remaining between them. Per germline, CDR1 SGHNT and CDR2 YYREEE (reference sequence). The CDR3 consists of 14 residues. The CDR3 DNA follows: TGTGCCAGCAGCGCGGACTTGAGCTCCTACGAGCAGTACTTC. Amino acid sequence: CASSADLSSYEQYF. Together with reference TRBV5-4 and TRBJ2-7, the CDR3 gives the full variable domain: ETGVTQSPTHLIKTRGQQVTLRCSSQSGHNTVSWYQQALGQGPQFIFQYYREEENGRGNFPPRFSGLQFPNYSSELNVNALELDDSALYLCASSADLSSYEQYFGPGTRLTVT.

CDR3 nucleotide sequence: TGTGCCAGTATCCGAAAACCCCCGGGACAGGTTGACACCGGGGAGCTGTTTTTT. Translated: CASIRKPPGQVDTGELFF. The chain has TRBV19 and TRBJ2-2; TRBD1 agrees at 8 bases. CDR3 length: 18 amino acids. V lost 7 bases and J lost 3; bases outside the gene matches: 16. Germline V gene data show CDR1 as LNHDA and CDR2 as SQIVND (reference sequence).

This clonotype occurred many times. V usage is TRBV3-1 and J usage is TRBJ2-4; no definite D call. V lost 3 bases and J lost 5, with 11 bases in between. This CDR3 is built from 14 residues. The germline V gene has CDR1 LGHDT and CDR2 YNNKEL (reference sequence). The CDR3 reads CASSQRPRENIQYF. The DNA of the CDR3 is TGTGCCAGCAGCCAGCGTCCGAGAGAAAACATTCAGTACTTC.

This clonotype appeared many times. The CDR3 coding sequence is TGTGCCAGCAGCCAACCGCCGGGGGGCCCGCAGGAGACCCAGTACTTC. It specifies CASSQPPGGPQETQYF. The genes are TRBV28 and TRBJ2-5, with D perhaps TRBD2 (7 bases). The germline V gene encodes CDR1 MDHEN and CDR2 SYDVKM. The CDR3 consists of 16 residues. V gave up 6 bases and J gave up 5 bases, with 22 bases separating them.

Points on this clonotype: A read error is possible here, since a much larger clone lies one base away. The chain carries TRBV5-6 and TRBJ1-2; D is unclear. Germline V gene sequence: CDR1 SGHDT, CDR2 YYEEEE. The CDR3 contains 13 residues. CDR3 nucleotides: TGTGTCAGCAGCTTGCACCACAAGGATGGCTACACCTTC. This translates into CVSSLHHKDGYTF.

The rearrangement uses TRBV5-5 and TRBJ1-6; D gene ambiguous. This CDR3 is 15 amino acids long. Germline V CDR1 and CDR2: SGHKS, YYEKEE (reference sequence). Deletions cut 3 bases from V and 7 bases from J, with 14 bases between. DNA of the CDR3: TGTGCCAGCAGCTATATGACGGGAAAAAATTCACCCCTCCACTTT. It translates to CASSYMTGKNSPLHF.

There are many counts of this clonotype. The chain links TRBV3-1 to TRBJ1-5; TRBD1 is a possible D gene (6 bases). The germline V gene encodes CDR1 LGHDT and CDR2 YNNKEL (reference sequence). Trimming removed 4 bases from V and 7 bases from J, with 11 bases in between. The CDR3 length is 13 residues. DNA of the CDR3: TGTGCCAGCAGCCGACAGGTTGGGCAGCCCCAGCATTTT. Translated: CASSRQVGQPQHF.

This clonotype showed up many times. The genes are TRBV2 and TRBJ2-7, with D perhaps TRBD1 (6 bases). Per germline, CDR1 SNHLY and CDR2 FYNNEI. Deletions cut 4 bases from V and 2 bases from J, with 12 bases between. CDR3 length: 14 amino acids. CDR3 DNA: TGTGCCAGCAGTGCCGACAGGAGAACCTACGAGCAGTACTTC. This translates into CASSADRRTYEQYF.

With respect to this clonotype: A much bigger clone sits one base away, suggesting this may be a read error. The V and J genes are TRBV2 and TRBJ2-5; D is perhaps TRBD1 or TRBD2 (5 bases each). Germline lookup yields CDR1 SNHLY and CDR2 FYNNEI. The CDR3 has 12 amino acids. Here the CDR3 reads CANSEGTETQYF. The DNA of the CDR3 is TGTGCCAACAGTGAAGGGACAGAGACCCAGTACTTC.

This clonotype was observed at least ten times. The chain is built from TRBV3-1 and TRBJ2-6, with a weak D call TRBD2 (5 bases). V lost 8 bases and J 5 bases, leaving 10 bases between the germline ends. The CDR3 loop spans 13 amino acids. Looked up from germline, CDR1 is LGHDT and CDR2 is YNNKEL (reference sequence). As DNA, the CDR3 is TGTGCCAGCCGGGGTTCTCGGGCCAACGTCCTGACTTTC. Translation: CASRGSRANVLTF.

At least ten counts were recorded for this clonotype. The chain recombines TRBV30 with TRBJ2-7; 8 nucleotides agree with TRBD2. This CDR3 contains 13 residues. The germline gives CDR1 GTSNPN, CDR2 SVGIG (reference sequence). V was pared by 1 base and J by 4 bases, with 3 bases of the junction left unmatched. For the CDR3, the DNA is TGTGCCTGGAGTGCGGGAGGGGGTTACGAGCAGTACTTC. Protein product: CAWSAGGGYEQYF.

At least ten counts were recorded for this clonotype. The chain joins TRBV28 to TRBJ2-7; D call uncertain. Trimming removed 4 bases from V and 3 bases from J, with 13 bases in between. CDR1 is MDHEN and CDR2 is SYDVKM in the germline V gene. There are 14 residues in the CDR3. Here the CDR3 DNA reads TGTGCCAGCAGTTCCCCAGCAGGCGGCTACGAGCAGTACTTC. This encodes CASSSPAGGYEQYF.

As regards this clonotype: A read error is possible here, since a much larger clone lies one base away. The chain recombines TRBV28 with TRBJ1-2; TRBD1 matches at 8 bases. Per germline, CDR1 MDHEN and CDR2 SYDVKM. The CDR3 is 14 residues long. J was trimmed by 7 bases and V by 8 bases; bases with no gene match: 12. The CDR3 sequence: CASGWDRTGFGYTF. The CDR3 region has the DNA TGTGCCAGCGGTTGGGACAGGACTGGGTTTGGCTACACCTTC.

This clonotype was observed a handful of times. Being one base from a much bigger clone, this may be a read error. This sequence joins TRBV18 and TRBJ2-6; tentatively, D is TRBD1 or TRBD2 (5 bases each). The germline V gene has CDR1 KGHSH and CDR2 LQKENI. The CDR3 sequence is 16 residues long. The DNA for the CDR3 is TGTGTCAGCTCACGGGACGGCGGCTCTGGGGCCAACGTCCTGACTTTC. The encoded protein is CVSSRDGGSGANVLTF.

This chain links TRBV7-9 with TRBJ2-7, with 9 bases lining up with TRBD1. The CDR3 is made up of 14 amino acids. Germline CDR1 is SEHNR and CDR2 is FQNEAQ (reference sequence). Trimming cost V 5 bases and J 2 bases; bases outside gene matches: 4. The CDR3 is CASSNHRGPYEQYF. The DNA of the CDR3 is TGTGCCAGCAGCAACCACAGGGGGCCCTACGAGCAGTACTTC.